This T cell receptor beta chain was recorded in a study of early T cells in non-severe SARS-CoV-2 infection. Study results and limitations: Lookups in VDJdb leaned toward anti-spike CD8 responses and missed private and CD4 specificities.

Unique molecular identifiers (one per individual cDNA molecule) were attached. One entry per CDR3 protein, called by TCRdb with MiXCR from the 5' RACE reads. This sample yields 90,000 to 120,000 distinct CDR3 sequences, of which roughly 10% are seen a single time; roughly 7.1% belongs to the top ten. In its sample, this clonotype was seen many times. The antigen is unknown. The CDR3 runs to 14 residues. Germline CDR1 reads MDHEN; CDR2 reads SYDVKM. Trimming removed 6 bases from V and 1 base from J, with 10 bases in between. Sample: whole blood. The chain carries TRBV28 and TRBJ2-1, with a possible D match to TRBD1 (6 bases). The sequence was collected from an adult who was a healthcare worker with PCR-confirmed SARS-CoV-2 infection or an uninfected control (not recorded which). In nucleotides, the CDR3 is TGTGCCAGCAGAACAGGGAATTCCTACAATGAGCAGTTCTTC. It is translated as CASRTGNSYNEQFF. The whole variable domain, filled in from reference TRBV28 and TRBJ2-1, reads DVKVTQSSRYLVKRTGEKVFLECVQDMDHENMFWYRQDPGLGLRLIYFSYDVKMKEKGDIPEGYSVSREKKERFSLILESASTNQTSMYLCASRTGNSYNEQFFGPGTRLTVL.